The rows below give T cell receptor beta chains drawn from one sample of a study of shared T cell receptors in the human thymus. TCRdb's table, derived via immunoSEQ multiplex PCR, lists solely in-frame clones and lacks some. Of about 540,000 clones listed, around 78% were seen once; the top ten hold more than 0.01%. These data were also reused for a study on human thymus T cells.

The specimen was thymocytes. These receptors were collected from a boy in the first two years of life with a congenital heart defect. The CDR3 runs from the conserved cysteine through the conserved F or W.

j_gene | v_gene | CDR3aa
TRBJ2-7 | TRBV28 | CASSLFGGLPPQQYF
TRBJ2-4 | TRBV5-6 | CASSFLYRTGGNIQYF
TRBJ1-2 | TRBV6-5 | CASSYSSRTGDDGYTF
TRBJ2-3 | TRBV11-2 | CASSLGRIVAGWSDTQYF
TRBJ2-4 | TRBV11-3 | CASSSATPLAKNIQYF
TRBJ2-2 | TRBV27 | CAAGLTGLADRYPGELFF
TRBJ2-3 | TRBV9 | CASSVAGTGGGADTQYF
TRBJ1-1 | TRBV7-9 | CASRREELNTEAFF
TRBJ2-5 | TRBV7-2 | CASSHWRGSQETQYF
TRBJ2-5 | TRBV6-5 | CASSPLAGDETQYF
TRBJ2-1 | TRBV10-1 | CASSSNRVSYNEQFF
TRBJ1-5 | TRBV18 | CASSPGRTGVNQPQHF
TRBJ2-7 | TRBV10-2 | CASSPGLAGGPDEQYF